The 23 T cell receptor beta chains below come from one sample, sequenced in a study of blood T cell repertoires in COVID-19. Sequencing was performed with immunoSEQ multiplex PCR; in TCRdb, only in-frame clones are kept and a portion is missing. The table records about 260,000 clones, less than 90% of them present only once. The material sequenced was PBMCs or T cells enriched from blood (not recorded which). All receptors derive from a woman between 45 and 65 years old who had recovered from COVID-19.

The gene calls are TRBV30 and TRBJ1-5, with TRBD1 matching 9 bases. V shed 2 bases, J shed 4 bases, and the junction held 6 bases outside the gene matches. Germline V gene sequence: CDR1 GTSNPN, CDR2 SVGIG (reference sequence). The CDR3 runs 15 residues. CDR3 nucleotide sequence: TGTGCCTGGAGTTCTGGGACAGGGAGTAATCAGCCCCAGCATTTT. It encodes CAWSSGTGSNQPQHF.

The chain employs TRBV24-1 and TRBJ2-3; 8 positions match TRBD1. With V trimmed by 5 bases and J by 3 bases, 9 bases remained unmatched. Germline assignment: CDR1 KGHDR and CDR2 SFDVKD. The CDR3 is 16 residues long. In nucleotides, the CDR3 is TGTGCCACCAGTGGAGGGACAGGTTGGGGGACAGATACGCAGTATTTT. It codes for CATSGGTGWGTDTQYF.

The chain carries TRBV7-9 and TRBJ2-3; 9 nucleotides agree with TRBD1. There are 16 residues in the CDR3. V trimming: 1 base; J trimming: 2 bases; junction bases outside the gene matches: 4. CDR1 SEHNR and CDR2 FQNEAQ come from the germline V gene (reference sequence). CDR3 coding DNA: TGTGCCAGCAGCTTAGGTCGGGACAGGGTCACAGATACGCAGTATTTT. Protein sequence: CASSLGRDRVTDTQYF.

There are a few counts of this clone. The chain has TRBV30 and TRBJ2-7; D gene uncertain. The CDR3 has 12 residues. The germline CDR1 and CDR2 sequences are GTSNPN and SVGIG (reference sequence). Between the trimmed V and J ends, which lost 1 base and 4 bases, there was a span of 8 bases. This CDR3 is CAWSAGRYEQYF. The CDR3 DNA is TGTGCCTGGAGTGCTGGGCGATACGAGCAGTACTTC.

CDR3 nucleotides: TGTGCCAGCAGTCCATCTAGCGGCTGGAACACCGGGGAGCTGTTTTTT. This codes for CASSPSSGWNTGELFF. The chain has TRBV7-9 and TRBJ2-2, with 7 positions matching TRBD2. V was clipped by 6 bases and J by 1 base; unmatched bases: 8. The V gene's germline CDR1 is SEHNR and CDR2 FQNEAQ (reference sequence). This CDR3 comprises 16 residues. Looking up the rest from reference TRBV7-9 and TRBJ2-2 gives the full variable domain: DTGVSQNPRHKITKRGQNVTFRCDPISEHNRLYWYRQTLGQGPEFLTYFQNEAQLEKSRLLSDRFSAERPKGSFSTLEIQRTEQGDSAMYLCASSPSSGWNTGELFFGEGSRLTVL.

The CDR3 DNA sequence: TGCAGCGTTGCCCTAGCGGGACTTTCCTACGAGCAGTACTTC. This codes for CSVALAGLSYEQYF. The chain is built from TRBV29-1 and TRBJ2-7; 9 bases align to TRBD2. V dropped 4 bases and J dropped 1; count of bases not matched to a gene: 5. The germline CDR1 and CDR2 sequences are SQVTM and ANQGSEA. The CDR3 is 14 residues long.

This chain connects TRBV5-1 to TRBJ1-5; TRBD1 is a possible D gene (5 bases). Per the germline V gene, CDR1 is SGHRS and CDR2 is YFSETQ. V lost 0 bases to trimming and J lost 8 bases, with 9 bases between them. The CDR3 is made up of 13 amino acids. CDR3 sequence: CASSLEGAEPQHF. Here the CDR3 DNA reads TGCGCCAGCAGCTTGGAAGGGGCCGAGCCCCAGCATTTT.

The chain carries TRBV5-4 and TRBJ2-7; 10 nucleotides agree with TRBD2. The CDR3 is made up of 14 amino acids. V lost 9 bases, J lost 9 bases, and 15 bases stayed unmatched. CDR1 is SGHNT and CDR2 is YYREEE in the germline V gene (reference sequence). CDR3 coding DNA: TGTGCCACCCAGGCCGGGACTAGCGTGACTGGGCAGTACTTC. It specifies CATQAGTSVTGQYF.

The chain carries TRBV2 and TRBJ2-7; 9 positions agree with TRBD1. V dropped 6 bases and J dropped 6; count of bases not matched to a gene: 9. The CDR3 sequence is 14 residues long. Germline values: CDR1 SNHLY, CDR2 FYNNEI. The CDR3, as DNA: TGTGCCAGCAGAAAATCCGGGACAGGGAGCGAGCAGTACTTC. Protein sequence: CASRKSGTGSEQYF. Looking up the rest from reference TRBV2 and TRBJ2-7 gives the full variable domain: EPEVTQTPSHQVTQMGQEVILRCVPISNHLYFYWYRQILGQKVEFLVSFYNNEISEKSEIFDDQFSVERPDGSNFTLKIRSTKLEDSAMYFCASRKSGTGSEQYFGPGTRLTVT.

V and J are TRBV6-6 and TRBJ1-6; D is unclear. The germline V gene has CDR1 MNHNY and CDR2 SVGAGI (reference sequence). The CDR3 is 14 residues long. V was pared by 5 bases and J by 8 bases, with 13 bases between. The CDR3 here is CASSIGNRDSPLHF. The CDR3 coding sequence is TGTGCCAGCAGTATCGGGAATCGGGATTCACCCCTCCACTTT.

This clone showed up just a few times. The CDR3, as DNA: TGTGCCAGCACCTCAAGGACAGGCGCAACTGAAGCTTTCTTT. Protein: CASTSRTGATEAFF. The gene calls are TRBV19 and TRBJ1-1; the match to TRBD1 covers 7 bases. This CDR3 has 14 residues. V lost 9 bases, J lost 5 bases, and 12 bases stayed unmatched. The germline V gene has CDR1 LNHDA and CDR2 SQIVND (reference sequence). Supplemented by reference TRBV19 and TRBJ1-1, the full variable domain reads DGGITQSPKYLFRKEGQNVTLSCEQNLNHDAMYWYRQDPGQGLRLIYYSQIVNDFQKGDIAEGYSVSREKKESFPLTVTSAQKNPTAFYLCASTSRTGATEAFFGQGTRLTVV.

CDR3 nucleotide sequence: TGTGCCAGCAGTTCCACAGGTAGAAGGAACACTGAAGCTTTCTTT. Protein: CASSSTGRRNTEAFF. The chain recombines TRBV28 with TRBJ1-1, with D perhaps TRBD1 (5 bases). Germline CDR1 MDHEN, CDR2 SYDVKM. V lost 4 bases and J lost 1, with 13 bases in between. This CDR3 region has 15 residues.

This rearrangement joins TRBV9 to TRBJ2-1; TRBD2 agrees at 13 bases. Trimming removed 0 bases from V and 9 bases from J; junction bases left unmatched: 6. This CDR3 spans 16 amino acids. In germline, CDR1 is SGDLS, CDR2 YYNGEE. The DNA of the CDR3 is TGTGCCAGCAGCGTAGAACTAGCGGGAGGGCGGGGTGAGCAGTTCTTC. It translates to CASSVELAGGRGEQFF. Full variable domain (outside the CDR3, taken from reference TRBV9 and TRBJ2-1): DSGVTQTPKHLITATGQRVTLRCSPRSGDLSVYWYQQSLDQGLQFLIQYYNGEERAKGNILERFSAQQFPDLHSELNLSSLELGDSALYFCASSVELAGGRGEQFFGPGTRLTVL.

A word on this clone: This sample includes further DNA sequences coding for the same CDR3. CDR3: CAWSPGGPEETQYF. In nucleotides, the CDR3 is TGTGCCTGGAGTCCGGGAGGGCCGGAGGAGACCCAGTACTTC. The rearrangement uses TRBV30 and TRBJ2-5, with 8 bases that match TRBD2. The CDR3 length is 14 residues. The germline CDR1 and CDR2 sequences are GTSNPN and SVGIG (reference sequence). V was pared by 2 bases and J by 5 bases, with 7 bases of the junction left unmatched. The whole variable domain, filled in from reference TRBV30 and TRBJ2-5, reads SQTIHQWPATLVQPVGSPLSLECTVEGTSNPNLYWYRQAAGRGLQLLFYSVGIGQISSEVPQNLSASRPQDRQFILSSKKLLLSDSGFYLCAWSPGGPEETQYFGPGTRLLVL.

The genes are TRBV28 and TRBJ2-7, with 10 nucleotides matching TRBD2. V was pared by 6 bases and J by 5 bases, with 10 bases of the junction left unmatched. Per germline, CDR1 MDHEN and CDR2 SYDVKM. The CDR3 runs to 15 residues. The CDR3 coding sequence is TGTGCCAGCAGCCAAAAACTAGCGGGACTCCACGAGCAGTACTTC. Translating it yields CASSQKLAGLHEQYF.

This clone has a single count. The rearrangement uses TRBV7-3 and TRBJ2-1; 11 bases agree with TRBD2. The CDR3 is 18 amino acids. Germline assignment: CDR1 SGHTA and CDR2 FQGTGA. V lost 2 bases to trimming and J lost 6 bases; unmatched junction nucleotides: 12. In DNA form, the CDR3 reads TGTGCCAGCAGCTTAGAGAGTTTCGCTAGCGGGAGGAGCAATGAGCAGTTCTTC. Translated: CASSLESFASGRSNEQFF.

The chain carries TRBV7-9 and TRBJ1-3; D unclear. Germline V lookup: CDR1 SEHNR, CDR2 FQNEAQ (reference sequence). The CDR3 is 15 amino acids. V lost 5 bases and J 0 bases, leaving 11 bases between the germline ends. In nucleotides, the CDR3 is TGTGCCAGCAGCCACGACGGAGACTCTGGAAACACCATATATTTT. The encoded protein is CASSHDGDSGNTIYF.

The chain recombines TRBV28 with TRBJ1-5; 7 bases are shared with TRBD1. V shed 7 bases, J shed 2 bases, and the junction held 11 bases outside the gene matches. Germline V gives CDR1 MDHEN, CDR2 SYDVKM. CDR3 size: 16 residues. Here the CDR3 reads CASTFKQGTRNQPQHF. In DNA, the CDR3 is TGTGCCAGCACCTTTAAACAGGGGACGCGCAATCAGCCCCAGCATTTT.

V is TRBV6-5 and J is TRBJ2-5; 7 bases line up with TRBD2. Germline trimming cut 7 bases from V and 0 bases from J; bases unmatched to any gene: 5. CDR3 length: 14 residues. CDR1 is MNHEY and CDR2 is SVGAGI in the germline V gene. The CDR3 loop reads CASKALAHQETQYF. DNA of the CDR3: TGTGCCAGCAAAGCACTAGCGCACCAAGAGACCCAGTACTTC.

The V and J genes are TRBV29-1 and TRBJ1-1, with D possibly TRBD1 on 6 matching bases. Trimming removed 3 bases at V and 5 bases at J, with 16 bases between. CDR3 size: 14 residues. CDR1 and CDR2 (germline): SQVTM, ANQGSEA. The CDR3 loop is CSVEGTTGGTEAFF. For the CDR3, the DNA is TGCAGCGTTGAGGGGACAACGGGGGGAACTGAAGCTTTCTTT.

This clone has a handful of counts. V usage is TRBV19 and J usage is TRBJ1-1; 7 bases are a match to TRBD1. The J segment lost 0 bases and the V segment lost 9 bases, leaving 4 bases of the junction unmatched. The CDR3 contains 13 residues. Germline V gene sequence: CDR1 LNHDA, CDR2 SQIVND (reference sequence). As DNA, the CDR3 is TGTGCCAGCGCGGACAGGATGAACACTGAAGCTTTCTTT. Protein sequence: CASADRMNTEAFF.

J is TRBJ1-5 and V is TRBV19; 7 nucleotides align to TRBD1. Germline V gene data show CDR1 as LNHDA and CDR2 as SQIVND (reference sequence). The trim removed 5 bases at V and 6 bases at J, leaving 7 bases unmatched. This CDR3 comprises 14 residues. This CDR3 reads CASSPQQGSQPQHF. As DNA, the CDR3 is TGTGCCAGTAGTCCCCAACAGGGGAGTCAGCCCCAGCATTTT.

The V call is TRBV28, the J call TRBJ2-7, with a tentative D call TRBD2 (5 bases). The CDR3 has 15 residues. The germline V gene encodes CDR1 MDHEN and CDR2 SYDVKM. Trimming removed 10 bases from V and 3 bases from J, with 22 bases in between. CDR3: CATRTPHSEYYEQYF. DNA of the CDR3: TGTGCCACCCGTACCCCCCATAGCGAGTACTACGAGCAGTACTTC.